This TCR beta chain was recovered during a study of T-cell reconstitution after alpha-beta-depleted transplantation in children. Whole-study results and caveats: High day-60 TCRbeta diversity in some patients came from surviving recipient T cells and thymic progenitors. Expanded clones from the graft, numbering several hundred, reportedly supplied alpha-beta T cells about two months after transplant. One year after transplant, T-cell counts and diversity came mostly from newly produced T cells.

Unique molecular identifiers were incorporated during preparation of the TCRbeta library. TCRdb re-derived calls from the PCR reads in MiXCR, one entry per CDR3 protein. The table includes about 58,000 distinct CDR3 sequences, around 40% detected once. Worth noting for this clonotype: Its antigen remains unidentified.

The V and J ends lost 5 bases and 2 bases, in that order; junction bases with no gene match: 7. Germline values: CDR1 SGHTA, CDR2 FQGNSA. The CDR3 runs 15 residues. The V gene is TRBV7-2, the J gene TRBJ2-7, with 9 bases that match TRBD1. The sequenced sample was PBMCs, mostly from graft donor cells, obtained 360 days after TCRalphabeta/CD19-depleted stem cell transplant. The receptor was derived from a male patient between 10 and 17 years old who had a stem cell transplant for acute lymphoblastic leukemia, so the T cells may come from the graft donor. DNA of the CDR3: TGTGCCAGCAGCCCTAACCGACAGGGGGCCTACGAGCAGTACTTC. This encodes CASSPNRQGAYEQYF.